The present T cell receptor beta chain was sequenced within a study of beta chain features in type 1 diabetes. Study-level points and caveats: Within each of all four CD4+ subsets, Type 1 diabetes patients had TCRB CDR3s that were moderately but significantly shorter.

CD45RO/CCR7/CD25/CD127/CD95/CD27 separated CD4+ naive, central memory, regulatory and stem cell-like memory cells by sorting. CDR1 is LNHDA and CDR2 is SQIVND in the germline V gene (reference sequence). V dropped 4 bases and J dropped 2 bases, with 14 bases sitting between them. The CDR3 sequence is 15 residues long. Concerning this clone itself: What it binds is not known.

What was sequenced were expressed TCRB transcripts, since all of the isolated RNA had been reverse transcribed. Assay: immunoSEQ multiplex PCR; the TCRdb copy retains only in-frame clones and omits some. In the table there are 630,000 or so clones, 11% to 15% of which are singletons. The TCR sequence derives from a man aged 18 to 30 with type 1 diabetes. Input material: naive CD4+ T cells from blood. The chain couples TRBV19 to TRBJ1-1; D ambiguous. The CDR3 loop reads CASSRAASGNTEAFF. CDR3 coding DNA: TGTGCCAGTAGTAGGGCAGCATCGGGAAACACTGAAGCTTTCTTT.